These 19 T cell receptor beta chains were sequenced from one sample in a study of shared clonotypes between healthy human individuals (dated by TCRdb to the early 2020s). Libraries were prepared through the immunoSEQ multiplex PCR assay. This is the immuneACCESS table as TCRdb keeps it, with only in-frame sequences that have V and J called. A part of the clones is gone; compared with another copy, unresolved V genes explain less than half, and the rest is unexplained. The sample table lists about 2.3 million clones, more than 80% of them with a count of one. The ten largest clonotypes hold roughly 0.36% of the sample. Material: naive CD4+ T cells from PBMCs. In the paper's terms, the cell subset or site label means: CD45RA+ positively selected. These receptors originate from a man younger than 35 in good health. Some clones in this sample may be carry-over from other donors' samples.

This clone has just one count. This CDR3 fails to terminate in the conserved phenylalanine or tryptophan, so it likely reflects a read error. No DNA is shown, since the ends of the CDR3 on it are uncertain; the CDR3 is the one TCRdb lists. CDR3 sequence reads: CASSEARATRL. The genes are TRBV6-1 and TRBJ1-2. Germline V gene lookup returns CDR1 MNHNS and CDR2 SASEGT. The CDR3 contains 11 residues when both ends are counted.

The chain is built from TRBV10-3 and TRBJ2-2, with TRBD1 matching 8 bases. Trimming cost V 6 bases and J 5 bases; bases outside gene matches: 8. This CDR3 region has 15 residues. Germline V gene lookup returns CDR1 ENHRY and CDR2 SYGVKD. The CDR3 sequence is CAISHGQGRTGELFF. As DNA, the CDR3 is TGTGCCATCAGCCACGGACAGGGTCGGACCGGGGAGCTGTTTTTT.

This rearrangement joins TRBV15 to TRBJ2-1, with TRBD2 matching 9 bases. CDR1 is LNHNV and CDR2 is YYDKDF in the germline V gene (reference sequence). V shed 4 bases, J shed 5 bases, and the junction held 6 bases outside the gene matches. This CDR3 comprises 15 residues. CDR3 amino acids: CATSTDLAGNNEQFF. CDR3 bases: TGTGCCACCAGCACGGACCTAGCGGGAAACAATGAGCAGTTCTTC.

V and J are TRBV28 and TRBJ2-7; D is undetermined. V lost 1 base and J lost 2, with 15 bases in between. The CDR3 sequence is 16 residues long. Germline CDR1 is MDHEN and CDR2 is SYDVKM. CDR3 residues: CASSLYFQEFTYEQYF. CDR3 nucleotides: TGTGCCAGCAGTTTATACTTTCAGGAATTTACCTACGAGCAGTACTTC.

CDR3 loop: CASSLGPRIIYEQYF. The CDR3 region has the DNA TGTGCCAGCAGCTTGGGCCCCAGAATAATTTACGAGCAGTACTTC. The chain combines TRBV5-5 with TRBJ2-7; D not certain. Trimming took 0 bases from V and 4 from J, leaving 14 bases between them. CDR3 length: 15 amino acids. Looked up from germline, CDR1 is SGHKS and CDR2 is YYEKEE (reference sequence).

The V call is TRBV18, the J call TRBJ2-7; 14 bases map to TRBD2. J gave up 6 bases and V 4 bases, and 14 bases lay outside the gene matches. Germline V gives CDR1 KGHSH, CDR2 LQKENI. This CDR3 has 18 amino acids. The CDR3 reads CASSRGTSGSRTPTEQYF. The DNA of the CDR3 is TGTGCCAGCTCACGTGGGACTAGCGGGAGCAGGACTCCCACCGAGCAGTACTTC.

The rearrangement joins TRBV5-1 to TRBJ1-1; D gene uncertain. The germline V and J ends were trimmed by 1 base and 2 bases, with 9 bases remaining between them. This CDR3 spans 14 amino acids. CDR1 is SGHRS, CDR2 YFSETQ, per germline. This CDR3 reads CASSLPDPNTEAFF. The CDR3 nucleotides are TGCGCCAGCAGCTTGCCAGACCCAAACACTGAAGCTTTCTTT.

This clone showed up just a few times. In nucleotides, the CDR3 is TGCGCCAGCAGGCCGGGGCGCGACACTGAAGCTTTCTTT. This translates into CASRPGRDTEAFF. J is TRBJ1-1 and V is TRBV5-1; D might be TRBD1 (5 bases). Trimming shortened V by 5 bases and J by 3 bases, and 11 bases separated the two germline ends. The germline gives CDR1 SGHRS, CDR2 YFSETQ. This CDR3 is built from 13 residues.

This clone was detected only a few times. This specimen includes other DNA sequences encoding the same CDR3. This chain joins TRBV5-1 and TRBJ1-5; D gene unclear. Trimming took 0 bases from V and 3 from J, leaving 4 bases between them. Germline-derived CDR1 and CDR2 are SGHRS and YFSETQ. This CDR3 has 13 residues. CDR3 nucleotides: TGCGCCAGCAGCTTGGCTCCCAATCAGCCCCAGCATTTT. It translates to CASSLAPNQPQHF.

Written as DNA, the CDR3 is TGTGCCAGCAGCTTACGTTTCCAGGGTGGGTACAATGAGCAGTTCTTC. As protein: CASSLRFQGGYNEQFF. This sequence joins TRBV11-1 and TRBJ2-1, with a tentative D call TRBD1 (5 bases). V dropped 2 bases and J dropped 4 bases, with 15 bases sitting between them. The CDR3 contains 16 residues. Germline-derived CDR1 and CDR2 are SGHAT and FQDESV (reference sequence).

The CDR3 sequence: CASSRETQPNYGYTF. The CDR3 bases are TGTGCCAGCAGCCGAGAGACTCAGCCTAACTATGGCTACACCTTC. The V call is TRBV14, the J call TRBJ1-2; D gene ambiguous. The V and J ends lost 4 bases and 0 bases respectively, with 12 bases between them. The V gene's germline CDR1 is SGHDN and CDR2 FVKESK. The CDR3 contains 15 residues.

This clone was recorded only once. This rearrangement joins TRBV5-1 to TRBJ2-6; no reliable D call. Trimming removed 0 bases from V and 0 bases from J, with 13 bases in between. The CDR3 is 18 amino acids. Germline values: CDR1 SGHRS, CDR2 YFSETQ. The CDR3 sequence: CASSLAPAASSGANVLTF. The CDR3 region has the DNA TGCGCCAGCAGCTTGGCTCCGGCGGCGAGCTCTGGGGCCAACGTCCTGACTTTC.

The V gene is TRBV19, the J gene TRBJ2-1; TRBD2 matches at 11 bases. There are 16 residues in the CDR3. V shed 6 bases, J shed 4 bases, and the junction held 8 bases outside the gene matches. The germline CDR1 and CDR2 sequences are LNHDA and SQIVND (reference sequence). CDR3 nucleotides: TGTGCCAGTAGCACCCGACTAGCGGGAAAGTACAATGAGCAGTTCTTC. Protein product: CASSTRLAGKYNEQFF.

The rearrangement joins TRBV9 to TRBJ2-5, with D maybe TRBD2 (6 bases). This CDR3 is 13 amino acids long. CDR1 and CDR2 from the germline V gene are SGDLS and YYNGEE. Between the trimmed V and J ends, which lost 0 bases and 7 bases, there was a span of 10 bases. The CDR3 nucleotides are TGTGCCAGCAGCGTAGGAGGGGAGGCGACCCAGTACTTC. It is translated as CASSVGGEATQYF.

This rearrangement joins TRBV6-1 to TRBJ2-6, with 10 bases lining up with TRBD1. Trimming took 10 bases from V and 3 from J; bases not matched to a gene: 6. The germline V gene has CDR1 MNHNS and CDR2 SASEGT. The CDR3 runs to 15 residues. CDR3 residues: CATGTGVGGANVLTF. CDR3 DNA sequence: TGTGCCACCGGGACAGGGGTTGGTGGGGCCAACGTCCTGACTTTC.

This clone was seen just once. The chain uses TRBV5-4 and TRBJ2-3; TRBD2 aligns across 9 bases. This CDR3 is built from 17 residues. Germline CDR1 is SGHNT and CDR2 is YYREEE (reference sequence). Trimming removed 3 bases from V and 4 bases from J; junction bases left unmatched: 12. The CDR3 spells CASSSLGSGRKADTQYF. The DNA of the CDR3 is TGTGCCAGCAGCTCTCTAGGAAGCGGGAGGAAGGCAGATACGCAGTATTTT.

In DNA, the CDR3 is TGTGCCAGCAGTTCGGTACTTGACGGGGGCTATGGCTACACCTTC. Residues: CASSSVLDGGYGYTF. The genes are TRBV28 and TRBJ1-2, with a possible D match to TRBD1 (5 bases). Trimming removed 4 bases at V and 4 bases at J, with 16 bases between. The CDR3 contains 15 residues. In germline, CDR1 is MDHEN, CDR2 SYDVKM.

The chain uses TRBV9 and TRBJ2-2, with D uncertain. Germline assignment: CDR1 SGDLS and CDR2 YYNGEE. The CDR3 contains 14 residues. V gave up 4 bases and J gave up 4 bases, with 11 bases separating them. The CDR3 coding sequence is TGTGCCAGCAGCTACGACATCAGCACCGGGGAGCTGTTTTTT. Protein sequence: CASSYDISTGELFF.

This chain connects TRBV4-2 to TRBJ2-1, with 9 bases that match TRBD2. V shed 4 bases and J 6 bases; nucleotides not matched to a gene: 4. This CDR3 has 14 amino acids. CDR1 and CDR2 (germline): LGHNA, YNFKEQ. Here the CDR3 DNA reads TGTGCCAGCAGCCGGGCGGGAGGGCCCAATGAGCAGTTCTTC. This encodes CASSRAGGPNEQFF.